This TCR beta chain appears in the sequencing data of a study of blood T cells in healthy people across ages. Study findings and constraints: As naive T cell percentage varied, TCR beta diversity correlated strongly with it. Diversity of TCR beta per million T cells declined in a roughly linear way with age.

Staff drew about 10 milliliters of peripheral blood from each donor. Combining a sample-barcoded 5' primer with a J-beta primer mix, a second PCR ran for roughly 7 to 12 cycles. TCRdb independently ran MiXCR on the 5' RACE reads; one entry per CDR3 protein. Of about 1.6 million distinct CDR3 sequences in the sample, about 35% were seen once. This clonotype was observed a few times. Antigen specificity is unknown. Material for sequencing was blood. The TCR comes from a woman aged 25 to 45 in good health.

The CDR3 DNA reads as TGTGCCAGCAGCTTAGGATCGCGGGGGAACTACAATGAGCAGTTCTTC. It translates to CASSLGSRGNYNEQFF. The V call is TRBV7-9, the J call TRBJ2-1; 7 nucleotides agree with TRBD2. Unmatched junction bases numbered 6, after V lost 1 base and J lost 3 bases. Germline V gene lookup returns CDR1 SEHNR and CDR2 FQNEAQ (reference sequence). CDR3 length equals 16 residues.